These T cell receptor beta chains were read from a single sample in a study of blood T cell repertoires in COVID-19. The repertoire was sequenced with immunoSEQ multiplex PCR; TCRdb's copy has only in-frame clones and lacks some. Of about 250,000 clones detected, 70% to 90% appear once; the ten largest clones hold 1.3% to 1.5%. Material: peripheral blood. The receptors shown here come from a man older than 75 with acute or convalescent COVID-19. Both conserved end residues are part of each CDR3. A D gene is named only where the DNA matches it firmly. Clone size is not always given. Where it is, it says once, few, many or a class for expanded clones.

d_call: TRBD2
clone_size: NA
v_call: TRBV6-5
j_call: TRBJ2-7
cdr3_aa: CASSMGLALEQYF
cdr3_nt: TGTGCCAGCAGTATGGGACTAGCGCTAGAGCAGTACTTC

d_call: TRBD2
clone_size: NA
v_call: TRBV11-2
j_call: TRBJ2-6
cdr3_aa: CASTQRGGSGANVLTF
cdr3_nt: TGTGCCAGCACCCAACGCGGGGGCTCTGGGGCCAACGTCCTGACTTTC

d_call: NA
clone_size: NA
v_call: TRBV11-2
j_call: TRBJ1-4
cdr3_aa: CASSSPDSATNEKLFF
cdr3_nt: TGTGCCAGCAGCTCCCCGGACAGCGCTACTAATGAAAAACTGTTTTTT

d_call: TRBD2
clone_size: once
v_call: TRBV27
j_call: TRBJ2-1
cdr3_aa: CATAMGRLAGGLFYNEQFF
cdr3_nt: TGTGCCACCGCCATGGGGCGGCTAGCGGGGGGGCTGTTCTACAATGAGCAGTTCTTC

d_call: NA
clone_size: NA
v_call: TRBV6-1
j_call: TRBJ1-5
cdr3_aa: CAIGQTGNQPQHF
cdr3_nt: TGTGCCATCGGACAGACGGGCAATCAGCCCCAGCATTTT

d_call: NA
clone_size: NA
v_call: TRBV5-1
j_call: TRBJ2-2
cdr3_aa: CASTLGYPGELFF
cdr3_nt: TGCGCCAGTACACTGGGCTACCCCGGGGAGCTGTTTTTT

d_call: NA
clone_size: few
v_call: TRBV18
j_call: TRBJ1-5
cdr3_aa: CASSPIPGSNQPHHF
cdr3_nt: TGTGCCAGCTCACCCATACCCGGGAGCAATCAGCCCCATCATTTT

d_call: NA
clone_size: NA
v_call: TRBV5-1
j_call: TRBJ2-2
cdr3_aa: CASSLGASTGELFF
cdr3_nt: TGCGCCAGCAGCTTGGGGGCGAGCACCGGGGAGCTGTTTTTT

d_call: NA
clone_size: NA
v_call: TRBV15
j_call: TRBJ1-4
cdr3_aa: CATSRVGATNEKLFF
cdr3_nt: TGTGCCACCAGCAGAGTGGGGGCGACTAATGAAAAACTGTTTTTT

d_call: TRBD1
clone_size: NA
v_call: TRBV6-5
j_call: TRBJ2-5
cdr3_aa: CASSYSWTGDVFQYF
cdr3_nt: TGTGCCAGCAGTTACTCGTGGACAGGGGATGTATTCCAGTACTTC

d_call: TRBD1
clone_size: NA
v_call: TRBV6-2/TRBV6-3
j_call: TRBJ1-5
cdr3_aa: CASSYFGQGSNQPQHF
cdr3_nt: TGTGCCAGCAGTTATTTCGGACAGGGCAGCAATCAGCCCCAGCATTTT

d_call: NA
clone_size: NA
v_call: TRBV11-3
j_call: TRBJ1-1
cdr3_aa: CASSPGRGRQNTEAFF
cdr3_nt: TGTGCCAGCAGCCCGGGGCGGGGCAGACAGAACACTGAAGCTTTCTTT

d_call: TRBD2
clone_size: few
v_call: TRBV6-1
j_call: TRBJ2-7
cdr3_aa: CASSESGGQGQYF
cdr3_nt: TGTGCCAGCAGTGAATCGGGGGGGCAGGGGCAGTACTTC

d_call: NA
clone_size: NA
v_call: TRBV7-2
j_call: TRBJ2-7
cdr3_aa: CASSPTATSYEQYF
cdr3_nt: TGTGCCAGCAGCCCGACAGCCACCTCCTACGAGCAGTACTTC

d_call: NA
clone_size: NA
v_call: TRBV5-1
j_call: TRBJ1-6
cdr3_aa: CASSPKPRDNSPLHF
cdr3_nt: TGCGCCAGCAGCCCTAAGCCCAGGGATAATTCACCCCTCCACTTT

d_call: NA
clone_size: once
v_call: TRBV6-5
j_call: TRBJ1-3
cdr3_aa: CASSYSDWTTGNTIYF
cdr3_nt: TGTGCCAGCAGTTACTCGGATTGGACAACTGGAAACACCATATATTTT

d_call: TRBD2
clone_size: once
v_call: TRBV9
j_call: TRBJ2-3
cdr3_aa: CASSVGLGSSGGRDTQYF
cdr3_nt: TGTGCCAGCAGCGTAGGTCTGGGTAGTAGCGGGGGAAGGGATACGCAGTATTTT

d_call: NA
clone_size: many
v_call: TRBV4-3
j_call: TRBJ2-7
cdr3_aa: CASSQDQGFSYEQYF
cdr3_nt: TGCGCCAGCAGCCAAGATCAGGGCTTCTCCTACGAGCAGTACTTC

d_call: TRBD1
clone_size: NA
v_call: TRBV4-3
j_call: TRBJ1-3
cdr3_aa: CASSQGQGAIGNTIYF
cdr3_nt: TGCGCCAGCAGCCAGGGACAGGGAGCAATCGGAAACACCATATATTTT

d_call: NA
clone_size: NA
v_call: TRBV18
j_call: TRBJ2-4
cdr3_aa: CASSAQVAKNIQYF
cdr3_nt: TGTGCCAGCTCAGCCCAGGTTGCCAAAAACATTCAGTACTTC